This T cell receptor beta chain was recovered during a study of PD-1 blockade in classical Hodgkin lymphoma. Study conclusions and caveats: Before treatment, TCR diversity in newly diagnosed patients was reportedly lower than in healthy donors. The study found that TCR diversity rose significantly by C4D1 in CD4+ but not CD8+ cells.

This clone turned up a few times. Its antigen remains unidentified. The protocol was immunoSEQ multiplex PCR, while the TCRdb copy is restricted to in-frame clones and leaves out a portion. The profile shows about 110,000 clones, about 89% of them singletons. The CDR3 has 16 amino acids. After removal of 4 bases from V and 2 bases from J, the junction contained 9 bases not matched to a gene. The germline V gene has CDR1 MGHRA and CDR2 YSYEKL. Each patient experienced a relapse that followed autologous stem cell transplantation, and brentuximab vedotin exposure varied. Complete response, partial response or progressive disease was recorded as best response.

The sample consisted of peripheral blood mononuclear cells (PBMCs), taken before the second cycle of nivolumab. The chain joins TRBV4-1 to TRBJ2-3; 7 bases align to TRBD2. The TCR was taken from a human donor with classical Hodgkin lymphoma. CDR3 protein: CASSLNPAGFTDTQYF. The CDR3 bases are TGCGCCAGCAGCCTCAATCCAGCGGGGTTCACAGATACGCAGTATTTT.